This T cell receptor (beta chain) was sequenced for a study of T cell changes during pregnancy in multiple sclerosis. The CDR3 sequence is 16 residues long. Germline V gives CDR1 SGHAT, CDR2 FQNNGV. The V gene end was trimmed by 1 base and the J gene end by 3 bases; junction bases not matched to a gene: 8. Sequencing was performed with immunoSEQ multiplex PCR; in TCRdb, only in-frame clones are kept and a portion is missing. The sample includes roughly 23,000 clones, about 89% of them seen just once. The chain employs TRBV11-2 and TRBJ1-1; 7 bases align to TRBD1. The receptor was derived from a female donor with multiple sclerosis, enrolled in a pregnancy study. This specimen was CD8+ T cells from peripheral blood mononuclear cells, taken in the first trimester of pregnancy. CDR3 residues: CASSLGQGVGDTEAFF. The DNA of the CDR3 is TGTGCCAGCAGCTTAGGACAGGGTGTTGGAGACACTGAAGCTTTCTTT.